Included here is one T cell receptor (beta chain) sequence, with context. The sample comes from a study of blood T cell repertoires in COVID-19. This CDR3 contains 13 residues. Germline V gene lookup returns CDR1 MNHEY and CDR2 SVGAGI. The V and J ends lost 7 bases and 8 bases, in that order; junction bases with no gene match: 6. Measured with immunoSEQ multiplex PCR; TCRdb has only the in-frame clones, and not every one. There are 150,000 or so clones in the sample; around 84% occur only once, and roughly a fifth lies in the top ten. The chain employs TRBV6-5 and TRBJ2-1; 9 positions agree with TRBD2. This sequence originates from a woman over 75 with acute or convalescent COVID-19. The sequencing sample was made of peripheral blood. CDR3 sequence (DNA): TGTGCCAGCATCAATGCGGGAGGGTATGAGCAGTTCTTC. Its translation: CASINAGGYEQFF.